The 16 T cell receptor beta chains reported below all come from one sample, sequenced in a study of blood T cell repertoires in COVID-19. Clones were read by immunoSEQ multiplex PCR, and TCRdb kept only the in-frame ones, dropping some. The table shows 150,000 to 170,000 clones, with about 85% occurring only once. Sequences were obtained from peripheral blood. Source of these receptors: a man aged 60-69 years with COVID-19, enrolled during active disease.

The rearrangement joins TRBV11-2 to TRBJ1-3, with D tentatively TRBD1 (6 bases). The V gene lost 2 bases and the J gene lost 3 bases, with 11 bases spanning the gap. The V gene's germline CDR1 is SGHAT and CDR2 FQNNGV. The CDR3 sequence is 15 residues long. CDR3 DNA: TGTGCCAGCAGCTTAAGGCAGGGGAGTGGAAACACCATATATTTT. Translated: CASSLRQGSGNTIYF.

V is TRBV4-1 and J is TRBJ2-3; D is perhaps TRBD2 (6 bases). Trimming left V 3 bases short and J 3 bases short, with 7 bases between. The CDR3 has 13 amino acids. Germline CDR1 MGHRA, CDR2 YSYEKL. The CDR3 region is CASSQTSTDTQYF. In nucleotides, the CDR3 is TGCGCCAGCAGCCAGACTAGTACAGATACGCAGTATTTT.

This chain connects TRBV6-5 to TRBJ1-2, with D possibly being TRBD1 (6 bases). This CDR3 is 13 amino acids long. The germline V and J ends were trimmed by 2 bases and 6 bases, with 10 bases remaining between them. The V gene's germline CDR1 is MNHEY and CDR2 SVGAGI. The chain's CDR3 is CASSYPQGHGYTF. CDR3 nucleotides: TGTGCCAGCAGTTACCCCCAGGGGCATGGCTACACCTTC.

Here the CDR3 reads CASSVLGQDSPLHF. CDR3 nucleotides: TGTGCCAGCAGCGTATTGGGACAGGATTCACCCCTCCACTTT. This chain links TRBV9 with TRBJ1-6, with 8 bases fitting TRBD1. The CDR3 sequence is 14 residues long. In germline, CDR1 is SGDLS, CDR2 YYNGEE. The V segment lost 1 base and the J segment 8 bases; nucleotides outside the gene matches: 2.

This clone was recorded a few times. Other DNA sequences in this specimen translate into the identical CDR3. V gene TRBV6-6 combines with J gene TRBJ1-6; no clear D gene. The germline V and J ends were trimmed by 0 bases and 5 bases, with 5 bases remaining between them. The CDR3 runs to 14 residues. Germline V gives CDR1 MNHNY, CDR2 SVGAGI (reference sequence). The CDR3 nucleotides are TGTGCCAGCAGTTACTCGGAGGATAATTCACCCCTCCACTTT. This translates into CASSYSEDNSPLHF.

This chain joins TRBV7-8 and TRBJ1-5; 11 bases agree with TRBD1. CDR1 and CDR2 from the germline V gene are SGHVS and FQNEAQ. This CDR3 is built from 16 residues. With 1 base clipped from V and 4 bases from J, the junction kept 3 bases outside the gene matches. For the CDR3, the DNA is TGTGCCAGCAGCTTAGGGGACAGGGGGATGAATCAGCCCCAGCATTTT. This codes for CASSLGDRGMNQPQHF.

The V call is TRBV18, the J call TRBJ2-2; 9 bases match TRBD1. Trimming took 3 bases from V and 2 from J; bases not matched to a gene: 4. This CDR3 contains 16 residues. Germline V gene sequence: CDR1 KGHSH, CDR2 LQKENI. CDR3 in amino acids: CASSPGTGPNTGELFF. CDR3 nucleotide sequence: TGTGCCAGCTCACCGGGGACAGGGCCTAACACCGGGGAGCTGTTTTTT.

V gene TRBV7-3 combines with J gene TRBJ2-1; 9 nucleotides agree with TRBD2. Germline V gene sequence: CDR1 SGHTA, CDR2 FQGTGA. The CDR3 extends over 15 amino acids. V was pared by 4 bases and J by 6 bases, with 7 bases of the junction left unmatched. The DNA for the CDR3 is TGTGCCAGCAGCTCCGATTCGGGACTAGCCAATGAGCAGTTCTTC. Its protein is CASSSDSGLANEQFF.

This clone has just one count. V and J are TRBV29-1 and TRBJ2-5; TRBD2 is a possible D gene (6 bases). CDR3 size: 13 residues. Germline V gene lookup returns CDR1 SQVTM and CDR2 ANQGSEA. Trimming pared 3 bases from V and 5 bases from J, leaving 13 bases between. CDR3 nucleotides: TGCAGCGTTGAGCGCGGGGCCGGGGAGACCCAGTACTTC. Translation: CSVERGAGETQYF.

The genes are TRBV6-8 and TRBJ2-7; no definite D call. This CDR3 has 12 amino acids. Trimming removed 4 bases from V and 5 bases from J, with 9 bases in between. The germline V gene has CDR1 MNHGY and CDR2 SAAAGT. The CDR3 nucleotides read TGTGCCAGCAGTTCTTTTGGCCACGAGCAGTACTTC. Its translation: CASSSFGHEQYF.

V usage is TRBV6-2 or TRBV6-3 and J usage is TRBJ2-3; the match to TRBD1 covers 10 bases. The length of the CDR3 is 16 residues. Germline CDR1 reads MNHEY; CDR2 reads SVGEGT. The J segment lost 0 bases and the V segment lost 3 bases, leaving 3 bases of the junction unmatched. CDR3 DNA sequence: TGTGCCAGCAGTTATGGACAGGGGGATAGCACAGATACGCAGTATTTT. Protein sequence: CASSYGQGDSTDTQYF.

The chain is built from TRBV11-2 and TRBJ2-5; TRBD1 matches 7 bases. CDR3 size: 13 residues. CDR1 SGHAT and CDR2 FQNNGV come from the germline V gene. The V and J ends lost 5 bases and 2 bases, in that order; junction bases with no gene match: 2. CDR3 region: CASSRDRQETQYF. CDR3 nucleotide sequence: TGTGCCAGCAGCCGGGACAGACAAGAGACCCAGTACTTC. Combining the CDR3 with reference TRBV11-2 and TRBJ2-5 gives the whole variable domain EAGVAQSPRYKIIEKRQSVAFWCNPISGHATLYWYQQILGQGPKLLIQFQNNGVVDDSQLPKDRFSAERLKGVDSTLKIQPAKLEDSAVYLCASSRDRQETQYFGPGTRLLVL.

The chain is built from TRBV7-3 and TRBJ2-1, with 9 bases matching TRBD2. This CDR3 comprises 15 residues. Looked up from germline, CDR1 is SGHTA and CDR2 is FQGTGA. Losses at the gene ends were 5 bases for V and 5 bases for J; bases not matched to a gene: 7. This CDR3 reads CASSPGTSRNNEQFF. CDR3 DNA sequence: TGTGCCAGCAGCCCCGGGACTAGCAGAAACAATGAGCAGTTCTTC.

V and J are TRBV9 and TRBJ1-3; 7 positions match TRBD1. V lost 7 bases and J lost 2; bases outside the gene matches: 3. The germline gives CDR1 SGDLS, CDR2 YYNGEE. The CDR3 runs to 13 residues. The DNA of the CDR3 is TGTGCCAGCGCGGGACAGACTGGAAACACCATATATTTT. Translating gives CASAGQTGNTIYF.

The chain links TRBV20-1 to TRBJ1-5; no reliable D call. CDR1 is DFQATT, CDR2 SNEGSKA, per germline (reference sequence). The CDR3 is 13 residues long. V was pared by 3 bases and J by 3 bases, with 9 bases between. The CDR3 sequence: CSASEHLNQPQHF. The CDR3 coding sequence is TGCAGTGCTAGTGAACACCTCAATCAGCCCCAGCATTTT.

This chain uses TRBV28 with TRBJ2-7; 7 bases agree with TRBD1. This CDR3 is 16 amino acids long. J was trimmed by 5 bases and V by 4 bases; bases with no gene match: 14. Germline CDR1 is MDHEN and CDR2 is SYDVKM. CDR3 coding DNA: TGTGCCAGCAGTTCTTTCAGGGGGAAAGCTGGTGACGAGCAGTACTTC. Its translation: CASSSFRGKAGDEQYF. Using reference TRBV28 and TRBJ2-7 for the parts outside the CDR3, the full variable domain is DVKVTQSSRYLVKRTGEKVFLECVQDMDHENMFWYRQDPGLGLRLIYFSYDVKMKEKGDIPEGYSVSREKKERFSLILESASTNQTSMYLCASSSFRGKAGDEQYFGPGTRLTVT.